This TCR beta chain was profiled in a study of CD8 T cells in Susac syndrome. The CDR3 loop spans 14 amino acids. CDR1 and CDR2 from the germline V gene are LNHDA and SQIVND (reference sequence). The ends were cut back, 4 bases at V and 1 base at J, with 10 bases in the middle. An input of about 0.5 to 1 ug of RNA was subjected to reverse transcription using random hexamers. Each CDR3 protein gets one entry after TCRdb re-called the immunoSEQ multiplex PCR reads with MiXCR. This sample has about 400,000 distinct CDR3 sequences, with 85% to 90% found just once. Relapsing-remitting disease, either stable or active, was present in the multiple sclerosis controls, who were treatment-naive patients.

V usage is TRBV19 and J usage is TRBJ1-1; TRBD1 is a possible D gene (6 bases). This TCR was sampled from a human donor with multiple sclerosis. What was sequenced was CD8+ T cells from PBMCs. CDR3 residues: CASSSGRGNTEAFF. The DNA of the CDR3 is TGTGCCAGTAGTAGCGGCAGGGGGAACACTGAAGCTTTCTTT.